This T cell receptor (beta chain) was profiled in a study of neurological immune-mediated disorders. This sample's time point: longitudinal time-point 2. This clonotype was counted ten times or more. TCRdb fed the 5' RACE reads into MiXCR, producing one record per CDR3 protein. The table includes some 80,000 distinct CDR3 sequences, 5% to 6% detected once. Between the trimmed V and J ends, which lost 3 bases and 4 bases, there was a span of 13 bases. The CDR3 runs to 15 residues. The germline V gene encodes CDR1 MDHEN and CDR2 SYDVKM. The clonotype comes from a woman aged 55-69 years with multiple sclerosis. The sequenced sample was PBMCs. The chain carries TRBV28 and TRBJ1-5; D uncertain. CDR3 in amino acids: CASSLHDGQNQPQHF. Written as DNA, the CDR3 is TGTGCCAGCAGTTTGCACGACGGGCAAAATCAGCCCCAGCATTTT.